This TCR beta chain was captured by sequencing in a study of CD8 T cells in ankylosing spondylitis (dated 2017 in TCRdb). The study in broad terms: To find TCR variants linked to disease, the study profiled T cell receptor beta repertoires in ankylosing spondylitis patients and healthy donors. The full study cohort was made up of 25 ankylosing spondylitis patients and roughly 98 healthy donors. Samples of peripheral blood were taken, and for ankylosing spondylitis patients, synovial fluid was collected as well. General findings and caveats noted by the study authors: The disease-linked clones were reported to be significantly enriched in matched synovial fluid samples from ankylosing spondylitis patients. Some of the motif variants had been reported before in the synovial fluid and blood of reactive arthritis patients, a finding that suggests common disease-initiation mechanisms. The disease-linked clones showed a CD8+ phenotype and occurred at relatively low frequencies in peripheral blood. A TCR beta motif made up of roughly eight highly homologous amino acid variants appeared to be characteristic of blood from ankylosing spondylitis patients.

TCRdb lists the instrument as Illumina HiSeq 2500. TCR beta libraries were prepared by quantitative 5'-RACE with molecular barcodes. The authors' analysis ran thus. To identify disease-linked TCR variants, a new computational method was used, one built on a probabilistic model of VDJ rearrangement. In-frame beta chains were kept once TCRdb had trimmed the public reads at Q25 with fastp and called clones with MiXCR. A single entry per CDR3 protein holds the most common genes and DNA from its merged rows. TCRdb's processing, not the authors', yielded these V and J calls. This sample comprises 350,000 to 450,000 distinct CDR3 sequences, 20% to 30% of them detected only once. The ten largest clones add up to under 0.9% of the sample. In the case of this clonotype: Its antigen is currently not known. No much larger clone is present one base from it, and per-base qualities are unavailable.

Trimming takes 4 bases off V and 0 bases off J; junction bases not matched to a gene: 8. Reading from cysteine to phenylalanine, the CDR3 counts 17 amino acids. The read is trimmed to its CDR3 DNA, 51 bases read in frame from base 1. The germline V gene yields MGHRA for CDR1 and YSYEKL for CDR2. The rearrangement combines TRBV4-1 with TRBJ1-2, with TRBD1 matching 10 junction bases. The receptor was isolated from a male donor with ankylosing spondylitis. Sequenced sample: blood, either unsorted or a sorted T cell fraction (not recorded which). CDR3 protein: CASSRLGQGVSNYGYTF. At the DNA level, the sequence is TGCGCCAGCAGCCGGTTAGGACAGGGGGTATCTAACTATGGCTACACCTTC.